This T cell receptor (beta chain) was sequenced in a study of glioma-infiltrating T cells after dendritic cell vaccination. The immunoSEQ assay amplified TCRB CDR3 from up to roughly 2 ug DNA. Sequencing was performed with immunoSEQ multiplex PCR; in TCRdb, only in-frame clones are kept and a portion is missing. The sample consists of 80,000 to 95,000 clones, 85% of them appearing once. Documented time point: after dendritic cell vaccination, including at tumor progression/relapse. V gave up 4 bases and J gave up 1 base; unmatched junction bases: 6. In germline, CDR1 is LNHDA, CDR2 SQIVND (reference sequence). The CDR3 is 15 residues long.

The receptor was isolated from a human donor with glioblastoma. This chain links TRBV19 with TRBJ2-7, with 8 bases matching TRBD2. This sample comprised blood, obtained after dendritic cell vaccination. The CDR3 bases are TGTGCCAGTAGTACGTCAGCGGGGGTTTCCTACGAGCAGTACTTC. It specifies CASSTSAGVSYEQYF.